This T cell receptor (beta chain) was captured in a study of blood T cell repertoires in COVID-19. Study overall: Whether acute or convalescent, the COVID-19 samples came from the United States, Italy and Spain. T cells, B-cell-depleted T cells, or PBMCs supplied cDNA or gDNA.

Authors' data handling: Amplification of reference gene primers provided the estimated nucleated cell counts. This table comes from immunoSEQ multiplex PCR, and its TCRdb copy is limited to in-frame clones, with some not included. The V and J calls and clone size were taken over from that table, and D and trimming were inferred from the DNA. The sample lists fewer than 250,000 clones, about 80% seen once, with around 2% in the top ten. The CDR3 runs to 16 residues. From germline, CDR1 is LGHNA and CDR2 YNFKEQ. Deletions cut 2 bases from V and 0 bases from J, with 11 bases between. The chain links TRBV4-2 to TRBJ1-5; perhaps TRBD1 as D (6 bases). This receptor was identified in a woman of 80 years or more with acute or convalescent COVID-19. The material sequenced was peripheral blood. In nucleotides, the CDR3 is TGTGCCAGCAGCCAATTGGGACATAATAGCAATCAGCCCCAGCATTTT. This encodes CASSQLGHNSNQPQHF.